This T cell receptor beta chain came from a study of tumor and adjacent non-tumor tissue in lung cancer. TCRbeta libraries were built with three rounds of nested PCR, modified from ARM-PCR. TCRdb passed the multiplex PCR reads through MiXCR, listing each CDR3 protein once. The repertoire includes 70,000 to 90,000 distinct CDR3 sequences, roughly 80% of them detected once, and 40% to 65% sits in the top ten. The template was RNA from unsorted bulk tissue. More than 3 cm separated this lung sample from the edge of the tumor. Chemotherapy-naive patients with new lung cancer underwent thoracic surgery in China, August–late 2014. Germline loops: CDR1 MNHEY, CDR2 SVGAGI. This CDR3 spans 17 amino acids. As regards this clonotype: The junction and the germline gene differ at one end; a read error may be behind it.

This sequence originates from a man in his 60s with non-small cell lung cancer. Sequencing was performed on distant non-tumor lung tissue. The J gene is TRBJ1-5, the V gene TRBV6-5; TRBD1 matches at 9 bases. The chain's CDR3 is CASSRTGDGNRNRPQHF. CDR3 sequence (DNA): TGTGCCAGCAGCAGGACAGGGGATGGCAATAGGAATCGGCCCCAGCATTTT.